This T cell receptor beta chain was captured in a study of T cell repertoires in cytomegalovirus infection. About the study: A matching HLA type, together with CMV infection, was signaled by public TCR beta signatures. Study-wide points: The cumulative frequency of public TCR beta families identified carriers of CMV plus the relevant HLA.

There are many counts of this clonotype. Its antigen is as yet unknown. The junction shows a germline mismatch at one end, possibly a read error. Germline-derived CDR1 and CDR2 are SGHTA and FQGTGA. There are 13 residues in the CDR3. A single record per CDR3 protein comes from TCRdb applying MiXCR to the reads. This sample has a few hundred thousand distinct CDR3 sequences, with approximately 14% found just once. The chain employs TRBV7-3 and TRBJ2-1, with D possibly matching TRBD2 (5 bases). Sequenced input: PBMCs. The receptor was derived from a human donor in good health (CMV status not recorded). Some clones in this sample may be carry-over from other donors' samples. Here the CDR3 reads CASSITDREEQFF. The CDR3 nucleotides are TGTGCCAGCAGCATAACAGACCGGGAAGAGCAGTTCTTC. The whole variable domain, remainder taken from reference TRBV7-3 and TRBJ2-1, is GAGVSQTPSNKVTEKGKYVELRCDPISGHTALYWYRQSLGQGPEFLIYFQGTGAADDSGLPNDRFFAVRPEGSVSTLKIQRTERGDSAVYLCASSITDREEQFFGPGTRLTVL.